The 23 T cell receptor beta chains below come from one sample, sequenced in a study of blood T cell repertoires in COVID-19. Using immunoSEQ multiplex PCR, the repertoire was profiled, and TCRdb retains in-frame clones only, with some absent. The sample holds 150,000 to 200,000 clones; roughly 80% are singletons and the top ten take around 2.7%. The specimen sequenced was peripheral blood. Receptor source: a man between 65 and 79 years old with acute or convalescent COVID-19.

J is TRBJ2-7 and V is TRBV5-4; 8 bases map to TRBD1. The ends lost 3 bases at V and 0 bases at J; junction bases unmatched: 2. This CDR3 has 14 residues. Per the germline V gene, CDR1 is SGHNT and CDR2 is YYREEE (reference sequence). For the CDR3, the DNA is TGTGCCAGCAGCTCAACAGGGGGCTCCTACGAGCAGTACTTC. Its translation is CASSSTGGSYEQYF.

This chain joins TRBV11-3 and TRBJ1-6, with D unclear. V lost 1 base and J 12 bases, leaving 10 bases between the germline ends. Germline CDR1 is SGHNT and CDR2 is YENEEA. This CDR3 comprises 13 residues. The chain's CDR3 is CASSLGGLQPLHF. As DNA, the CDR3 is TGTGCCAGCAGCTTAGGTGGCCTGCAACCCCTCCACTTT.

V is TRBV6-1 and J is TRBJ1-2, with a possible D match to TRBD1 (6 bases). This CDR3 is 16 amino acids long. Trimming shortened V by 2 bases and J by 3 bases, and 16 bases separated the two germline ends. Germline V gene data show CDR1 as MNHNS and CDR2 as SASEGT. The CDR3 spells CASSEYRAGDYYGYTF. The CDR3 DNA is TGTGCCAGCAGTGAATATCGGGCAGGGGATTACTATGGCTACACCTTC.

CDR3 nucleotides: TGTGCCAGCAGTCCCCTGGGAGGGAGGGATGAAAAACTGTTTTTT. Protein product: CASSPLGGRDEKLFF. The chain has TRBV6-5 and TRBJ1-4; D is uncertain. V was clipped by 5 bases and J by 6 bases, with 16 bases between them. CDR3 size: 15 residues. CDR1 is MNHEY and CDR2 is SVGAGI in the germline V gene.

This clone has at least ten counts. The gene calls are TRBV7-8 and TRBJ1-5; 9 bases fit TRBD1. V shed 0 bases, J shed 0 bases, and the junction held 12 bases outside the gene matches. The CDR3 covers 20 residues. CDR1 and CDR2 from the germline V gene are SGHVS and FQNEAQ. CDR3: CASSLARPGTGIGSNQPQHF. The DNA for the CDR3 is TGTGCCAGCAGCTTAGCACGTCCCGGGACAGGGATTGGTAGCAATCAGCCCCAGCATTTT.

V and J are TRBV5-6 and TRBJ2-2; TRBD1 matches 10 bases. CDR3 length equals 17 residues. Germline values: CDR1 SGHDT, CDR2 YYEEEE. V lost 1 base and J lost 7; bases outside the gene matches: 10. The CDR3 coding sequence is TGTGCCAGCAGCTTGCCCGACAGGGGGCGCGAACACGGGGAGCTGTTTTTT. Translation: CASSLPDRGREHGELFF.

The V gene is TRBV7-3, the J gene TRBJ1-1, with a tentative D call TRBD1 (6 bases). Looked up from germline, CDR1 is SGHTA and CDR2 is FQGTGA. V was cut by 5 bases and J by 5 bases, with 12 bases left in between. The CDR3 totals 13 residues. The DNA of the CDR3 is TGTGCCAGCAGCCGACAGGAGATAACTGAAGCTTTCTTT. Protein: CASSRQEITEAFF.

V and J are TRBV12-5 and TRBJ1-5; 7 bases map to TRBD1. The germline V gene has CDR1 LGHNT and CDR2 FRNRAP. The length of the CDR3 is 16 residues. Unmatched junction bases numbered 12, after V lost 7 bases and J lost 3 bases. CDR3 loop: CASVAGGTNNNQPQHF. The CDR3 DNA follows: TGTGCTAGTGTGGCAGGGGGTACAAACAACAATCAGCCCCAGCATTTT.

The V gene is TRBV5-1, the J gene TRBJ1-2, with 11 bases aligning to TRBD1. CDR3 size: 14 residues. Germline trimming cut 4 bases from V and 8 bases from J; bases unmatched to any gene: 7. Germline lookup yields CDR1 SGHRS and CDR2 YFSETQ. For the CDR3, the DNA is TGCGCCAGCAGCGTCGGACAGGGGGCGAAGGGCTACACCTTC. The encoded protein is CASSVGQGAKGYTF.

The gene calls are TRBV11-2 and TRBJ2-3, with 8 bases identical to TRBD2. Per germline, CDR1 SGHAT and CDR2 FQNNGV. Losses at the gene ends were 5 bases for V and 4 bases for J; bases not matched to a gene: 8. The CDR3 loop spans 15 amino acids. The CDR3 bases are TGTGCCAGCAGCCGACTAGCGTCCTTCGCAGATACGCAGTATTTT. Residues: CASSRLASFADTQYF.

The chain employs TRBV12-3 or TRBV12-4 and TRBJ1-2; tentative D call: TRBD1 (6 bases). Deletions cut 6 bases from V and 7 bases from J, with 12 bases between. The CDR3 spans 12 residues. In nucleotides, the CDR3 is TGTGCCAGCAGAACCACAGGGTCTGGCTACACCTTC. The encoded protein is CASRTTGSGYTF.

This chain links TRBV9 with TRBJ2-2, with 8 bases matching TRBD2. This CDR3 has 15 residues. Germline V lookup: CDR1 SGDLS, CDR2 YYNGEE. Germline trimming cut 3 bases from V and 6 bases from J; bases unmatched to any gene: 7. CDR3 in DNA: TGTGCCAGCAGCGCGACCGGGACTAGGTCCGGGGAGCTGTTTTTT. It translates to CASSATGTRSGELFF.

This chain uses TRBV2 with TRBJ2-1, with D hard to call. CDR1 is SNHLY and CDR2 is FYNNEI in the germline V gene. This CDR3 spans 14 amino acids. Deletions cut 6 bases from V and 0 bases from J, with 9 bases between. CDR3 loop: CASSGVSSYNEQFF. CDR3 DNA sequence: TGTGCCAGCAGCGGAGTTAGCTCCTACAATGAGCAGTTCTTC.

The rearrangement links TRBV13 to TRBJ2-1; 10 bases are a match to TRBD2. V lost 1 base and J lost 0; bases outside the gene matches: 12. This CDR3 is 20 amino acids long. Germline V gene data show CDR1 as PRHDT and CDR2 as FYEKMQ (reference sequence). In nucleotides, the CDR3 is TGTGCCAGCAGCTTAGTCTTAGCGGGGGGCATTCCCAGCTCCTACAATGAGCAGTTCTTC. Protein: CASSLVLAGGIPSSYNEQFF.

The rearrangement uses TRBV12-3 or TRBV12-4 and TRBJ2-2; the D is unclear. The CDR3 is 12 amino acids. Between the trimmed V and J ends, which lost 4 bases and 6 bases, there was a span of 6 bases. CDR3 amino acids: CASSWQAGELFF. The CDR3, as DNA: TGTGCCAGCAGTTGGCAGGCCGGGGAGCTGTTTTTT.

In its sample, this clone was seen once. This chain links TRBV13 with TRBJ1-2; D perhaps matches TRBD1 (6 bases). Per germline, CDR1 PRHDT and CDR2 FYEKMQ (reference sequence). Trimming left V 5 bases short and J 4 bases short, with 14 bases between. This CDR3 has 14 amino acids. The CDR3: CASSIRQGGYGYTF. The CDR3 DNA is TGTGCCAGCAGCATTCGACAAGGGGGCTATGGCTACACCTTC.

This clone was detected a few times. The chain couples TRBV5-8 to TRBJ1-1, with D hard to call. Trimming took off 2 bases at V and 4 bases at J, with 15 bases between the two ends. The CDR3 spans 15 residues. Per germline, CDR1 SGHTS and CDR2 YDEGEE. This chain's CDR3 is CASSLQAETGTEAFF. Here the CDR3 DNA reads TGTGCCAGCAGCTTACAAGCCGAGACGGGCACTGAAGCTTTCTTT.

Details on this clone: This specimen includes other DNA sequences encoding the same CDR3. The chain has TRBV5-1 and TRBJ2-1; 12 bases fit TRBD2. V lost 0 bases to trimming and J lost 8 bases; unmatched junction nucleotides: 3. There are 15 residues in the CDR3. Germline V lookup: CDR1 SGHRS, CDR2 YFSETQ. The CDR3 loop is CASSLGLAGVDEQFF. Here the CDR3 DNA reads TGCGCCAGCAGCTTGGGACTAGCGGGAGTAGATGAGCAGTTCTTC.

A single count supports this clone. The rearrangement links TRBV7-6 to TRBJ2-5; 14 bases are shared with TRBD2. The germline V gene has CDR1 SGHVS and CDR2 FNYEAQ. Trimming cost V 5 bases and J 2 bases; bases outside gene matches: 7. The CDR3 is 17 residues long. In DNA form, the CDR3 reads TGTGCCAGCAGCCAGGGGACTAGCGGGGGCGTACAAGAGACCCAGTACTTC. Its protein is CASSQGTSGGVQETQYF. The entire variable domain, with the rest obtained from reference TRBV7-6 and TRBJ2-5, is as follows: GAGVSQSPRYKVTKRGQDVALRCDPISGHVSLYWYRQALGQGPEFLTYFNYEAQQDKSGLPNDRFSAERPEGSISTLTIQRTEQRDSAMYRCASSQGTSGGVQETQYFGPGTRLLVL.

This chain uses TRBV10-3 with TRBJ1-2; a possible D gene is TRBD1 (6 bases). With 0 bases removed from V and 7 bases from J, the gap between germline ends came to 15 bases. The CDR3 totals 15 residues. Germline V CDR1 and CDR2: ENHRY, SYGVKD. Here the CDR3 DNA reads TGTGCCATCAGTGAGTCGGGTCAGGGGAGAAGTGGCTACACCTTC. Protein: CAISESGQGRSGYTF.

The CDR3 sequence: CATRLAGDSYNEQFF. CDR3 nucleotides: TGCGCCACCCGACTAGCGGGCGATTCCTACAATGAGCAGTTCTTC. This chain connects TRBV4-1 to TRBJ2-1; 10 bases fit TRBD2. From germline, CDR1 is MGHRA and CDR2 YSYEKL. J was trimmed by 1 base and V by 10 bases; bases with no gene match: 7. This CDR3 has 15 residues.

About this clone: This same CDR3 is encoded by further DNA sequences in the sample. The rearrangement links TRBV5-4 to TRBJ1-5; TRBD1 might be the D (6 bases). Between the trimmed V and J ends, which lost 0 bases and 6 bases, there was a span of 10 bases. There are 14 residues in the CDR3. CDR1 is SGHNT and CDR2 is YYREEE in the germline V gene (reference sequence). Written as DNA, the CDR3 is TGTGCCAGCAGCTTGGCTGGGGGCGGTCAGCCCCAGCATTTT. Encoded protein: CASSLAGGGQPQHF.

The chain joins TRBV20-1 to TRBJ2-7, with no clear D. Per the germline V gene, CDR1 is DFQATT and CDR2 is SNEGSKA (reference sequence). CDR3 size: 11 residues. Trimming took off 5 bases at V and 1 base at J, with 6 bases between the two ends. DNA for the CDR3: TGCAGTGCTCTCCTTTCCTACGAGCAGTACTTC. Translating gives CSALLSYEQYF.